This T cell receptor (beta chain) was recovered during a study of PD-L1 blockade in urothelial cancer. Looking at the study overall: Median T cell yield per blood sample was 140,000 to 150,000 cells.

The assay was immunoSEQ multiplex PCR, and TCRdb's table has in-frame clones only and misses some. This table holds approximately 91,000 clones, 75% to 90% found once. Germline assignment: CDR1 MNHNS and CDR2 SASEGT. Trimming took 9 bases from V and 9 from J; bases not matched to a gene: 10. There are 14 residues in the CDR3. Time point reported: peripheral blood 6 weeks after treatment start. This clonotype was sampled from a man in his 70s with urothelial cancer. Sample: PBMCs, taken around atezolizumab (anti-PD-L1) treatment. The chain is built from TRBV6-1 and TRBJ1-6; 8 bases are a match to TRBD1. This CDR3 reads CARSPGGAGSPLHF. In DNA form, the CDR3 reads TGTGCCAGATCCCCAGGGGGCGCGGGTTCACCCCTCCACTTT.